These 18 T cell receptor beta chains share one sample of origin, sequenced in a study of response to subunit inactivated influenza vaccine. Using its own MiXCR run on the RT-PCR reads, TCRdb lists one record per CDR3 protein. The sample carries around 750,000 distinct CDR3 sequences, around 20% recorded once. The input for sequencing was PBMCs from blood, taken around 5 days after vaccination. The receptors derive from a man over 45 who received an inactivated influenza vaccine.

This clonotype was recorded many times. One end of the junction fails to match germline, which may point to a read error. This rearrangement joins TRBV7-3 to TRBJ2-1; D perhaps matches TRBD2 (6 bases). The CDR3 is 13 amino acids. Germline CDR1 and CDR2: SGHTA and FQGTGA. CDR3 DNA sequence: TGTGCCAGCAGTTTAATCGGGGGCAATGAGCAGTTCTTC. Translating gives CASSLIGGNEQFF.

This clonotype was picked up a small number of times. The chain recombines TRBV15 with TRBJ2-5, with D possibly TRBD2 on 5 matching bases. Per the germline V gene, CDR1 is LNHNV and CDR2 is YYDKDF (reference sequence). Trimming removed 2 bases from V and 5 bases from J, with 15 bases in between. This CDR3 is 15 amino acids long. As DNA, the CDR3 is TGTGCCACCAGCAGACGGATCTCCGGGGAGGAGACCCAGTACTTC. Encoded protein: CATSRRISGEETQYF.

This clonotype occurred many times. This chain connects TRBV5-1 to TRBJ1-1; weak D call: TRBD1 (5 bases). This CDR3 is 17 amino acids long. The germline V gene has CDR1 SGHRS and CDR2 YFSETQ. Trimming shortened V by 4 bases and J by 1 base, and 20 bases separated the two germline ends. DNA of the CDR3: TGCGCCAGCAGCCCTAGGACAACTCAGGGTCGGAACACTGAAGCTTTCTTT. Its protein is CASSPRTTQGRNTEAFF.

As for this clonotype: A much larger clone lies one base from this, so it may be a read error. The J gene is TRBJ2-1, the V gene TRBV20-1; tentatively, D is TRBD1 (6 bases). There are 13 residues in the CDR3. Germline V lookup: CDR1 DFQATT, CDR2 SNEGSKA (reference sequence). This chain's CDR3 is CSGSQGSYKEQFF. The CDR3 bases are TGCAGTGGGTCACAGGGTTCCTACAAGGAGCAGTTCTTC.

CDR3 loop: CATSDFLSGDRVQETQYF. In DNA, the CDR3 is TGTGCCACCAGTGATTTTCTTTCGGGGGATCGGGTCCAAGAGACCCAGTACTTC. The chain links TRBV24-1 to TRBJ2-5, with D possibly TRBD2 on 6 matching bases. V was clipped by 1 base and J by 1 base, with 18 bases between them. Germline CDR1 and CDR2: KGHDR and SFDVKD. The CDR3 runs to 18 residues.

This clonotype has ten or more counts. V and J are TRBV5-1 and TRBJ2-5; D unresolved. Per the germline V gene, CDR1 is SGHRS and CDR2 is YFSETQ. This CDR3 comprises 13 residues. The V end was cut by 1 base, the J end by 2 bases, with 6 bases between. Written as DNA, the CDR3 is TGCGCCAGCAGCTTGAACGGGCAAGAGACCCAGTACTTC. Encoded protein: CASSLNGQETQYF.

This clonotype occurred a few times. The chain couples TRBV3-1 to TRBJ1-2; D is unclear. The ends were cut back, 10 bases at V and 4 bases at J, with 16 bases in the middle. The germline CDR1 and CDR2 sequences are LGHDT and YNNKEL (reference sequence). CDR3 length equals 13 residues. DNA of the CDR3: TGTGCCACCCGTGGACCGGCAGCCTATGGCTACACCTTC. Translation: CATRGPAAYGYTF.

The genes are TRBV10-3 and TRBJ2-3; D unresolved. The CDR3 loop spans 16 amino acids. V lost 3 bases to trimming and J lost 2 bases, with 15 bases between them. CDR1 ENHRY and CDR2 SYGVKD come from the germline V gene. In nucleotides, the CDR3 is TGTGCCATCAGTGAAGGTCAGGCACCCTTCACAGATACGCAGTATTTT. It encodes CAISEGQAPFTDTQYF.

The chain employs TRBV25-1 and TRBJ2-1, with 9 bases fitting TRBD1. The V gene's germline CDR1 is MGHDK and CDR2 SYGVNS. The CDR3 totals 14 residues. V gave up 4 bases and J gave up 10 bases; unmatched junction bases: 8. This CDR3 reads CASSGDREVGEQFF. The CDR3 DNA reads as TGTGCCAGCAGTGGGGACAGGGAGGTAGGGGAGCAGTTCTTC. Combining the CDR3 with reference TRBV25-1 and TRBJ2-1 gives the whole variable domain EADIYQTPRYLVIGTGKKITLECSQTMGHDKMYWYQQDPGMELHLIHYSYGVNSTEKGDLSSESTVSRIRTEHFPLTLESARPSHTSQYLCASSGDREVGEQFFGPGTRLTVL.

This clonotype was found a few times. The V call is TRBV7-9, the J call TRBJ1-2, with D perhaps TRBD1 (6 bases). Germline CDR1 reads SEHNR; CDR2 reads FQNEAQ (reference sequence). The CDR3 loop spans 15 amino acids. Trimming shortened V by 6 bases and J by 3 bases, and 17 bases separated the two germline ends. The CDR3 DNA is TGTGCCAGCAGGCCAACTGGGGGGGGCGACTATGGCTACACCTTC. Its translation: CASRPTGGGDYGYTF.

At least ten counts were recorded for this clonotype. The rearrangement links TRBV11-2 to TRBJ2-5; D is unresolved. The CDR3 is 14 residues long. The germline V and J ends were trimmed by 5 bases and 3 bases, with 13 bases remaining between them. The germline CDR1 and CDR2 sequences are SGHAT and FQNNGV. As DNA, the CDR3 is TGTGCCAGCAGCCCTCAGTCTCGCAAAGAGACCCAGTACTTC. Translation gives CASSPQSRKETQYF.

The CDR3 loop reads CASSLEATSPETQYF. The CDR3 nucleotides are TGTGCCAGCAGCTTAGAGGCGACGAGTCCAGAGACCCAGTACTTC. The chain is built from TRBV7-6 and TRBJ2-5; D unresolved. This CDR3 region has 15 residues. V was cut by 1 base and J by 4 bases, with 13 bases left in between. The germline gives CDR1 SGHVS, CDR2 FNYEAQ.

The sample holds a few counts of this clonotype. This chain connects TRBV5-6 to TRBJ2-7; 9 bases fit TRBD1. Germline V lookup: CDR1 SGHDT, CDR2 YYEEEE. The V segment lost 4 bases and the J segment 3 bases; nucleotides outside the gene matches: 11. The CDR3 has 16 residues. CDR3 loop: CASSRRHGTGIYEQYF. The CDR3 nucleotides are TGTGCCAGCAGCCGACGCCACGGGACAGGGATCTACGAGCAGTACTTC.

The chain carries TRBV4-3 and TRBJ1-3; D might be TRBD1 (5 bases). Germline V gene data show CDR1 as LGHNA and CDR2 as YSLEER. The CDR3 is made up of 15 amino acids. Trimming shortened V by 5 bases and J by 0 bases, and 11 bases separated the two germline ends. CDR3 sequence reads: CASSFRDLSGNTIYF. The CDR3 bases are TGCGCCAGCAGCTTCCGGGACCTCTCTGGAAACACCATATATTTT.

V and J are TRBV28 and TRBJ2-1; no reliable D call. Germline CDR1 reads MDHEN; CDR2 reads SYDVKM. This CDR3 is 13 amino acids long. Trimming took off 2 bases at V and 10 bases at J, with 12 bases between the two ends. The CDR3 protein is CASSLDLSGEQFF. For the CDR3, the DNA is TGTGCCAGCAGTTTAGACCTCTCCGGAGAGCAGTTCTTC.

This clonotype has ten or more counts. V is TRBV5-1 and J is TRBJ1-2; D ambiguous. V gave up 4 bases and J gave up 3 bases, with 13 bases separating them. CDR3 length equals 14 residues. Germline CDR1 reads SGHRS; CDR2 reads YFSETQ. The CDR3 region has the DNA TGCGCCAGCAGCCTGGGAGTATCGGACTATGGCTACACCTTC. Residues: CASSLGVSDYGYTF. Looking up the rest from reference TRBV5-1 and TRBJ1-2 gives the full variable domain: KAGVTQTPRYLIKTRGQQVTLSCSPISGHRSVSWYQQTPGQGLQFLFEYFSETQRNKGNFPGRFSGRQFSNSRSEMNVSTLELGDSALYLCASSLGVSDYGYTFGSGTRLTVV.

V gene TRBV6-1 combines with J gene TRBJ2-7, with D tentatively TRBD1 or TRBD2 (5 bases each). V lost 5 bases and J lost 5, with 19 bases in between. Germline V lookup: CDR1 MNHNS, CDR2 SASEGT. The CDR3 contains 15 residues. The CDR3 spells CASSRTREIWDEQYF. The CDR3 region has the DNA TGTGCCAGCAGTAGGACCAGGGAGATTTGGGACGAGCAGTACTTC.

In this sample, this clonotype turned up a few times. The rearrangement links TRBV7-2 to TRBJ2-2, with 7 bases aligning to TRBD1. With V trimmed by 4 bases and J by 4 bases, 6 bases remained unmatched. This CDR3 has 15 residues. Looked up from germline, CDR1 is SGHTA and CDR2 is FQGNSA. CDR3 sequence: CASSSDRTVTGELFF. The CDR3 coding sequence is TGTGCCAGCAGCTCGGACAGGACCGTCACCGGGGAGCTGTTTTTT.